The 9 T cell receptor beta chains given below trace back to one sample, sequenced in a study of technical replicates of blood from a few donors. Assay: immunoSEQ multiplex PCR; the TCRdb copy retains only in-frame clones and omits some. The table lists around 17,000 clones, 70% to 85% of them singletons, with around 9.1% in the top ten. Sequenced: PBMCs. These receptors were collected from a human donor in good health. Some clones in this sample may be carry-over from other donors' samples.

The chain has TRBV14 and TRBJ2-2; 7 bases map to TRBD1. Germline V CDR1 and CDR2: SGHDN, FVKESK. V trimming: 5 bases; J trimming: 3 bases; junction bases outside the gene matches: 9. The CDR3 length is 16 residues. The CDR3 here is CASSLKLGTDTGELFF. In DNA, the CDR3 is TGTGCCAGCAGCTTAAAACTCGGGACAGACACCGGGGAGCTGTTTTTT.

The CDR3 coding sequence is TGCGCCAGCGAAGCGGGGGCCTACGAGCAGTACTTC. This translates into CASEAGAYEQYF. The rearrangement links TRBV10-2 to TRBJ2-7; 8 nucleotides line up with TRBD2. Germline V CDR1 and CDR2: WSHSY, SAAADI. Germline trimming cut 8 bases from V and 2 bases from J; bases unmatched to any gene: 2. This CDR3 has 12 residues.

This chain links TRBV19 with TRBJ2-6; no firm D call. In germline, CDR1 is LNHDA, CDR2 SQIVND (reference sequence). V was cut by 6 bases and J by 1 base, with 7 bases left in between. CDR3 size: 14 residues. The CDR3 coding sequence is TGTGCCAGTAGCGAGGATTCTGGGGCCAACGTCCTGACTTTC. This translates into CASSEDSGANVLTF.

This chain uses TRBV6-1 with TRBJ2-7, with D perhaps TRBD2 (6 bases). The germline V gene has CDR1 MNHNS and CDR2 SASEGT. V was pared by 4 bases and J by 2 bases, with 15 bases between. The CDR3 consists of 15 residues. CDR3 sequence: CASSGYSAGPYEQYF. The CDR3 DNA sequence: TGTGCCAGCAGTGGATATAGCGCGGGACCCTACGAGCAGTACTTC.

The chain carries TRBV20-1 and TRBJ2-4, with D hard to call. The CDR3 is made up of 11 amino acids. Germline CDR1 DFQATT, CDR2 SNEGSKA (reference sequence). V shed 1 base and J shed 8 bases, with 6 bases lying between them. The CDR3 spells CSARGSDIQYF. For the CDR3, the DNA is TGCAGTGCTAGAGGGTCGGACATTCAGTACTTC.

In DNA, the CDR3 is TGTGCCAGCAGCGGGACTGTAGTTGAGCAGTTCTTC. Protein product: CASSGTVVEQFF. The J gene is TRBJ2-1, the V gene TRBV7-9; the D gene is possibly TRBD2 (6 bases). V was cut by 5 bases and J by 9 bases, with 11 bases left in between. The CDR3 extends over 12 amino acids. The germline V gene encodes CDR1 SEHNR and CDR2 FQNEAQ (reference sequence).

This clone is a singleton in its sample. The V gene is TRBV6-1, the J gene TRBJ2-1, with 8 nucleotides matching TRBD2. Germline V lookup: CDR1 MNHNS, CDR2 SASEGT. Unmatched junction bases numbered 8, after V lost 10 bases and J lost 0 bases. CDR3 length equals 15 residues. As DNA, the CDR3 is TGTGCCACCACTAGCGGCCCCAGCTCCTACAATGAGCAGTTCTTC. This sequence encodes CATTSGPSSYNEQFF.

The gene calls are TRBV4-1 and TRBJ2-4; tentative D call: TRBD2 (5 bases). The V gene's germline CDR1 is MGHRA and CDR2 YSYEKL. The CDR3 spans 18 residues. Trimming pared 2 bases from V and 0 bases from J, leaving 17 bases between. In nucleotides, the CDR3 is TGCGCCAGCAGCCAACCGAGTCGAGCGGCGTTAGCCAAAAACATTCAGTACTTC. It codes for CASSQPSRAALAKNIQYF.

The chain has TRBV7-3 and TRBJ2-1, with TRBD1 identical over 8 bases. The CDR3 consists of 15 residues. CDR1 is SGHTA, CDR2 FQGTGA, per germline. The trim removed 6 bases at V and 0 bases at J, leaving 4 bases unmatched. The CDR3 DNA reads TGTGCCAGCAGTGGACAGGGACCCTCCTACAATGAGCAGTTCTTC. As protein: CASSGQGPSYNEQFF.